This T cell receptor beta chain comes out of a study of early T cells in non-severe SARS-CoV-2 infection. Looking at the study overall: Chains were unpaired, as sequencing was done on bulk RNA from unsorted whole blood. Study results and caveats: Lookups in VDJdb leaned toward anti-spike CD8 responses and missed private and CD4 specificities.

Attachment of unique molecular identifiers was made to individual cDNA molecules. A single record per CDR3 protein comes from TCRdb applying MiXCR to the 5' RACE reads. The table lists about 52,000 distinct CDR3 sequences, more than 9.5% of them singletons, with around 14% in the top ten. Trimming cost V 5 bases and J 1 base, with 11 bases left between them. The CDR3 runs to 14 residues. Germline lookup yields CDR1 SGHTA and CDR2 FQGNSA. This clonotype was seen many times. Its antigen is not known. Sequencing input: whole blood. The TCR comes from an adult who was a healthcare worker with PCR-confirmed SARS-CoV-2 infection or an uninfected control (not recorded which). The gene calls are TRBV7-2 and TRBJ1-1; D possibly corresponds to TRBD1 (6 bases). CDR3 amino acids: CASSIKGGNTEAFF. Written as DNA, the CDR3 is TGTGCCAGCAGCATAAAGGGGGGGAACACTGAAGCTTTCTTT.